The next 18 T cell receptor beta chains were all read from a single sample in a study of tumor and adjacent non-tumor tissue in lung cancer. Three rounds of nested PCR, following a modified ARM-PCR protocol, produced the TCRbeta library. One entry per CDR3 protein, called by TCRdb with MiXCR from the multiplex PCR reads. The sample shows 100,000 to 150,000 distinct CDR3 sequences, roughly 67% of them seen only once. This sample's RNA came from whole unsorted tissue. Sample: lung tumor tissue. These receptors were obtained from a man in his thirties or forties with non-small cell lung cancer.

This CDR3 is CAWSVLDRDNSPLHF. The CDR3 DNA reads as TGTGCCTGGAGTGTACTGGACAGGGATAATTCACCCCTCCACTTT. This chain joins TRBV30 and TRBJ1-6; 8 nucleotides line up with TRBD1. V shed 0 bases and J 5 bases; nucleotides not matched to a gene: 3. Germline V gives CDR1 GTSNPN, CDR2 SVGIG (reference sequence). The CDR3 has 15 amino acids.

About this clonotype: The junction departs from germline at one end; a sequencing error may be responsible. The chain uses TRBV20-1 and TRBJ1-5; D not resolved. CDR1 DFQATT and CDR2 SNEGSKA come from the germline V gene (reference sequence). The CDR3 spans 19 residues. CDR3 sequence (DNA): TGTAGTGCACCACCTTTGGTTAGAAAGAGCGAACATAGCAATCAGCCCCAGCACTTT. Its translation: CSAPPLVRKSEHSNQPQHF.

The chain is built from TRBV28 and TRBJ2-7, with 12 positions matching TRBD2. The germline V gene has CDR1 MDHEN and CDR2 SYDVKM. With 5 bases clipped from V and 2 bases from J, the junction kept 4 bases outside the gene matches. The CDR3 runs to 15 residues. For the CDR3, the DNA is TGTGCCAGCAGTCACTCTAGCGGGGGGGCCTACGAGCAGTACTTC. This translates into CASSHSSGGAYEQYF. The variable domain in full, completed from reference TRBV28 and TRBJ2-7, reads DVKVTQSSRYLVKRTGEKVFLECVQDMDHENMFWYRQDPGLGLRLIYFSYDVKMKEKGDIPEGYSVSREKKERFSLILESASTNQTSMYLCASSHSSGGAYEQYFGPGTRLTVT.

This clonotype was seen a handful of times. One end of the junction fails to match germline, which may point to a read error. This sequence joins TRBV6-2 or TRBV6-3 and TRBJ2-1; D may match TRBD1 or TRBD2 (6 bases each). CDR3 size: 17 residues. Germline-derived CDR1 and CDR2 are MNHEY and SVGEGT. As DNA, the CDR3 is TGTGTCAGCAGTTACCTGGGGGGCGGGCATTACTACAATGAGCAGTTCTTT. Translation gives CVSSYLGGGHYYNEQFF.

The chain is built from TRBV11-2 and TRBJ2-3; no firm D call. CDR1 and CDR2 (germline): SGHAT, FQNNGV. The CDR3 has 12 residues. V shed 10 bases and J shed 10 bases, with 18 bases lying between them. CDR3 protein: CANNLERGAQYF. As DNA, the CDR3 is TGTGCCAACAACTTAGAGCGCGGAGCGCAGTATTTT.

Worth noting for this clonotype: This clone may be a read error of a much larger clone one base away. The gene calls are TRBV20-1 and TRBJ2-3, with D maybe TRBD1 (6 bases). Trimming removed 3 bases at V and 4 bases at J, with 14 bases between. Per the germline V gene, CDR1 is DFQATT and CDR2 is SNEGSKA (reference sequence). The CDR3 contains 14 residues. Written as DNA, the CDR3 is TGCAGTGCTAGCCCAGGGGTTAGCTCAGATACGCAGTATTTT. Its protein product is CSASPGVSSDTQYF.

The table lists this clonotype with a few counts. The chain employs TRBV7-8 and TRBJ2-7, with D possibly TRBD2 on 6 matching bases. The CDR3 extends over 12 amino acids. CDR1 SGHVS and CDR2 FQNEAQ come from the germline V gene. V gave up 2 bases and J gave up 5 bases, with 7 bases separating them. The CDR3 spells CASSLWRDEQYF. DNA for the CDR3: TGTGCCAGCAGCTTATGGAGGGACGAGCAGTACTTC.

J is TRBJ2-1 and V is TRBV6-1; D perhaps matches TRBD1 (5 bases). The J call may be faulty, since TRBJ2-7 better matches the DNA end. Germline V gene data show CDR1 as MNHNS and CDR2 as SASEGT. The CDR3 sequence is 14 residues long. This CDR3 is CASKDKVWVNEQYF. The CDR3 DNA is TGTGCCAGCAAGGACAAGGTCTGGGTCAATGAGCAGTACTTC.

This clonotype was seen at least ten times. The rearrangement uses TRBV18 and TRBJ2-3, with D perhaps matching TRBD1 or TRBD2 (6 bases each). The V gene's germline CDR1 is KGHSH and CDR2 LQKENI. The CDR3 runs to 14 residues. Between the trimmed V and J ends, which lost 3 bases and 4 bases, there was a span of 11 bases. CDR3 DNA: TGTGCCAGCTCACCGCAGGGGAGGTCAGATACGCAGTATTTT. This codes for CASSPQGRSDTQYF.

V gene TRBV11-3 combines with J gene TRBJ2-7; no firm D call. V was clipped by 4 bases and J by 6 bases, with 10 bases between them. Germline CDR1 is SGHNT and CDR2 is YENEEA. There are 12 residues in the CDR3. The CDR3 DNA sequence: TGTGCCAGCAGCTACGCTAACCGCGAGCAGTACTTC. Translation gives CASSYANREQYF. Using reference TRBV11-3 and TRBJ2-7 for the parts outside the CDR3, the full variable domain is EAGVVQSPRYKIIEKKQPVAFWCNPISGHNTLYWYLQNLGQGPELLIRYENEEAVDDSQLPKDRFSAERLKGVDSTLKIQPAELGDSAVYLCASSYANREQYFGPGTRLTVT.

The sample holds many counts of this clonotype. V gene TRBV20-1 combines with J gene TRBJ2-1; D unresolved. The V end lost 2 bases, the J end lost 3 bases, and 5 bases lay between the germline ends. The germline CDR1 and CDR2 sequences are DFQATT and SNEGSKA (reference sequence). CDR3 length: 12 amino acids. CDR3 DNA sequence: TGCAGTGCTAGACCCTACTACAATGAGCAGTTCTTC. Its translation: CSARPYYNEQFF.

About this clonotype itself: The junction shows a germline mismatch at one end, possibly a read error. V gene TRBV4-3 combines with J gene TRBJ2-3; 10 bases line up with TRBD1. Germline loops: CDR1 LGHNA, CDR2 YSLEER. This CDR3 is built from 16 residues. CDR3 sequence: CANSQVATGGGYTQYF. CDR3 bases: TGCGCCAACAGCCAAGTTGCGACAGGGGGCGGATATACGCAGTATTTT.

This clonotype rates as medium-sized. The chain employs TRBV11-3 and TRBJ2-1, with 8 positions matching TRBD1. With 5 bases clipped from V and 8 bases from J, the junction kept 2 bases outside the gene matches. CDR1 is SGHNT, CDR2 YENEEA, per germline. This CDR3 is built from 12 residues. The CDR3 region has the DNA TGTGCCAGCAGCAGGGGACAGGATGAGCAGTTCTTC. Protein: CASSRGQDEQFF.

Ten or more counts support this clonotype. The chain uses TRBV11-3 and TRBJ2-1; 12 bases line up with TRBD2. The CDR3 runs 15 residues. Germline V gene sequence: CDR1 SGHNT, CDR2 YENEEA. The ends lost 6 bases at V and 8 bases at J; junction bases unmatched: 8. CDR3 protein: CASSEPGLAGDEQFF. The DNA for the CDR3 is TGTGCCAGCAGTGAACCGGGACTAGCGGGCGATGAGCAGTTCTTC.

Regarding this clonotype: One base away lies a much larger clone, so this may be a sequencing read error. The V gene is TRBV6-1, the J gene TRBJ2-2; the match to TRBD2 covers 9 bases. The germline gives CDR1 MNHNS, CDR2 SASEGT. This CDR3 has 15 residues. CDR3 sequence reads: CASRVAGAHTRELFF. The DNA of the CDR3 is TGTGCCAGCAGGGTAGCGGGAGCGCACACCAGGGAGCTGTTTTTT.

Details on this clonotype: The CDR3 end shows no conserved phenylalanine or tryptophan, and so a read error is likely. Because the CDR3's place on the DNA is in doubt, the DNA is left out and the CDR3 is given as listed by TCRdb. The CDR3 is CSVPKGESYEEYS. This chain joins TRBV29-1 and TRBJ2-7; TRBD1, the D gene given by the table, was not confirmed from the DNA. The CDR3 is 13 residues long, ends included. The germline V gene encodes CDR1 SQVTM and CDR2 ANQGSEA.

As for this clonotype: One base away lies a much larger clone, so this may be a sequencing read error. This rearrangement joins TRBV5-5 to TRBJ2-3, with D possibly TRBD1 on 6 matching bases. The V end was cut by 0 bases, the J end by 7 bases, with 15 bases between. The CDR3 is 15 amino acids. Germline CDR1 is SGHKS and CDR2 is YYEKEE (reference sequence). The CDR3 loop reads CASSLAGQPGYTQYF. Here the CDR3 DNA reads TGTGCCAGCAGCTTGGCTGGACAGCCGGGATATACGCAGTATTTT.

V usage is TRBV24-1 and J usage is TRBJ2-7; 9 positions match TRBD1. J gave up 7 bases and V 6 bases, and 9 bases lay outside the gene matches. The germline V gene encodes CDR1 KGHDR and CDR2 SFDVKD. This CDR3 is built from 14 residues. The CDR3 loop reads CATSRRDRVYEQYF. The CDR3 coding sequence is TGTGCCACCAGTCGGCGGGACAGGGTCTATGAGCAGTACTTC.